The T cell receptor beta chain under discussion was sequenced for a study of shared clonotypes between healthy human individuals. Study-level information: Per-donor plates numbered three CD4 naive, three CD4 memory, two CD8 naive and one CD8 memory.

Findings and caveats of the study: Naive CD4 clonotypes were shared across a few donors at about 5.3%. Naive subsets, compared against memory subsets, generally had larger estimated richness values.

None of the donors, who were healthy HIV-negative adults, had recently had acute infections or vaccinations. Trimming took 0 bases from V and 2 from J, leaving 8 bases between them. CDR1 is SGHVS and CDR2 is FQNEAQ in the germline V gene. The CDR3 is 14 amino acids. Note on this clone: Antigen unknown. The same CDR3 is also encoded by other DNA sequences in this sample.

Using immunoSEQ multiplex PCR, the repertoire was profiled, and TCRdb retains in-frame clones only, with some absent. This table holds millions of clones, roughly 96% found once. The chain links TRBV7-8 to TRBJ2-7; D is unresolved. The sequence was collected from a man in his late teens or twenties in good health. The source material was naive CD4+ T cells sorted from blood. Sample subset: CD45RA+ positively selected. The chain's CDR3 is CASSLAGKAYEQYF. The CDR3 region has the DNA TGTGCCAGCAGCTTAGCGGGGAAAGCCTACGAGCAGTACTTC.